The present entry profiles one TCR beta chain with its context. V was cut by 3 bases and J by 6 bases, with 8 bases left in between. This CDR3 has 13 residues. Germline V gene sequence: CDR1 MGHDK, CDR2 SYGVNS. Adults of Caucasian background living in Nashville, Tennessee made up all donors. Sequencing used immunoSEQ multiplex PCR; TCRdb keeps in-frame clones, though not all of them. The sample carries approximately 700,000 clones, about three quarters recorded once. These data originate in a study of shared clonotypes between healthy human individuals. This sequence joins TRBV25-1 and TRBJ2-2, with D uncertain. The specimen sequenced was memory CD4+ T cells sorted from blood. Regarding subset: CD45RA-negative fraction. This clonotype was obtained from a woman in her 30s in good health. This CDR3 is CASSDRWAGELFF. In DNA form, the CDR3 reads TGTGCCAGCAGTGACCGGTGGGCCGGGGAGCTGTTTTTT.